This TCR beta chain stems from a study of blood T cell repertoires in COVID-19. Some clones are missing from TCRdb's copy, which holds only in-frame ones; the method was immunoSEQ multiplex PCR. The data show about 33,000 clones, with around 80% seen just once and over 15% held by the top ten. Looked up from germline, CDR1 is MDHEN and CDR2 is SYDVKM. Trimming left V 6 bases short and J 1 base short, with 12 bases between. The CDR3 extends over 15 amino acids. The TCR comes from a man between 65 and 85 years old with acute or convalescent COVID-19. The material sequenced was peripheral blood. The rearrangement uses TRBV28 and TRBJ2-2; D might be TRBD1 (6 bases). DNA of the CDR3: TGTGCCAGCAGGCCTTCGACAGGGAACACCGGGGAGCTGTTTTTT. Translating gives CASRPSTGNTGELFF.